This TCR beta chain is drawn from a study of blood T cells in healthy people across ages. Turning to this clonotype: One base away lies a much larger clone, so this may be a sequencing read error.

CDR1 and CDR2 from the germline V gene are MNHEY and SVGEGT. This CDR3 has 11 residues. V lost 5 bases and J 13 bases, leaving 12 bases between the germline ends. The use of a sample-barcoded 5' primer and a J-beta primer mix characterized a second PCR of roughly 6 to 11 cycles. TCRdb re-analysed the 5' RACE reads in MiXCR, keeping a single row per CDR3 protein. Of about 900,000 distinct CDR3 sequences in the sample, about 59% were seen once. This TCR came from a man aged 25-45 years in good health. Source material: blood. This rearrangement joins TRBV6-2 or TRBV6-3 to TRBJ2-1; D ambiguous. CDR3 DNA sequence: TGTGCCAGCAGTGAGCTAGAGACCCAGTTCTTC. Translated, it gives CASSELETQFF.